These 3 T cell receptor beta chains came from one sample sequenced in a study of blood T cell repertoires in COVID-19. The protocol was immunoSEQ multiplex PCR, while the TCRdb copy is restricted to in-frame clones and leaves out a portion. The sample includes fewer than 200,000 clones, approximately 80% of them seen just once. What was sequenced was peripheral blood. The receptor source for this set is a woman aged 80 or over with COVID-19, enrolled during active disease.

The CDR3 DNA sequence: TGTGCCAGCAGCCGGGACAGAGCTAACTATGGCTACACCTTC. This translates into CASSRDRANYGYTF. The rearrangement links TRBV6-5 to TRBJ1-2; TRBD1 matches at 7 bases. Germline V gene sequence: CDR1 MNHEY, CDR2 SVGAGI. V gave up 6 bases and J gave up 0 bases; unmatched junction bases: 4. This CDR3 is 14 amino acids long.

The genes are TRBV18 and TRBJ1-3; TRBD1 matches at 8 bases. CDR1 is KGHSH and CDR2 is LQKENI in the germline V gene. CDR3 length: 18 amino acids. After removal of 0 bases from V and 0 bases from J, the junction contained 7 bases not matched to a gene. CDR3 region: CASSPPGQARSSGNTIYF. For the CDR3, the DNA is TGTGCCAGCTCACCACCGGGACAGGCGAGAAGCTCTGGAAACACCATATATTTT.

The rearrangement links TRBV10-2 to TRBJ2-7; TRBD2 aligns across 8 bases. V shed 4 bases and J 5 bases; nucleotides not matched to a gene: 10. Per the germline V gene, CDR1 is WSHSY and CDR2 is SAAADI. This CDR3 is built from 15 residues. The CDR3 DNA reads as TGCGCCAGCAGTGTAGTCGCGGGAGGAAGCCACGAGCAGTACTTC. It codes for CASSVVAGGSHEQYF.